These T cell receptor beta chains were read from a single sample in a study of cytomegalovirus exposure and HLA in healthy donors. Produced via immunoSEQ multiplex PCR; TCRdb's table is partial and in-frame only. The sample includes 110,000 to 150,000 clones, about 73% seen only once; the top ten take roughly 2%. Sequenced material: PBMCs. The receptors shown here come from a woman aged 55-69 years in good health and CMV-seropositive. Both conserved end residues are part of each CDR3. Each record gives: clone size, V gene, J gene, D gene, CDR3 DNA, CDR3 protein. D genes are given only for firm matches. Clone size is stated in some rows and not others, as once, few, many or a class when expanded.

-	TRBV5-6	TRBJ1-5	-	TGTGCCAGCAGCTTGGGGCAGTTTAGCAATCAGCCCCAGCATTTT	CASSLGQFSNQPQHF
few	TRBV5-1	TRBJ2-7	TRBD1	TGCGCCAGCAGCTCGGGACAGGGGGTGATCTACGAGCAGTACTTC	CASSSGQGVIYEQYF
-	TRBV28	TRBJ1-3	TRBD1	TGTGCCAGCCTCCTGGGTGGGACAGGGGGACCCTCTGGAAACACCATATATTTT	CASLLGGTGGPSGNTIYF
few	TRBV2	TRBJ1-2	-	TGTGCCAGCAGTCGTTACACAAAAAATAACTATGGCTACACCTTC	CASSRYTKNNYGYTF
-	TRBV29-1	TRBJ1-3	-	TGCAGCGTTGGGGGGACATCTGGAAACACCATATATTTT	CSVGGTSGNTIYF
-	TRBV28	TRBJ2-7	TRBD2	TGTGCCAGCAGGCCAGGGACTAGCGGGAAGCAGTACTTC	CASRPGTSGKQYF
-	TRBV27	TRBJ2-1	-	TGTGCCAGCAGTTTCGAGCCACGCGCCTATGAGCAGTTCTTC	CASSFEPRAYEQFF
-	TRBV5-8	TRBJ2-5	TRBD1	TGTGCCAGCACCCAGCAGGGGGTTGAGACCCAGTACTTC	CASTQQGVETQYF
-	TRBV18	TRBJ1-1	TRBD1	TGTGCCAGCTCCCCGGGACAGGTAAAAATGAACACTGAAGCTTTCTTT	CASSPGQVKMNTEAFF
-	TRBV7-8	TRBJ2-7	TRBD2	TGTGCCAGCAGCCCCGGCGGGGGATACGAGCAGTACTTC	CASSPGGGYEQYF
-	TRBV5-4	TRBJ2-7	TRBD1	TGTGCCAGCAGCCCTGACAGGGTTGAAACCTACGAGCAGTACTTC	CASSPDRVETYEQYF
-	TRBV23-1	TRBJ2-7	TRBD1	TGCGCCAGCAGATCAACATTCCCCCCCCAAGCCGCAGGGGGCAGTTCATACGAGCAGTACTTC	CASRSTFPPQAAGGSSYEQYF
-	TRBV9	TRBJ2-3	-	TGTGCCAGCAGGATAGACCCCAGGGAAGGTGTGAATACGCAGTATTTT	CASRIDPREGVNTQYF
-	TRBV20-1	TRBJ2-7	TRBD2	TGCAGCGCTAGCGGGAGGGACGAGCAGTACTTC	CSASGRDEQYF
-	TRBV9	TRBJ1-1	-	TGTGCCAGCAGCGTAGTTGGAGACCGCGGATCCACTGAAGCTTTCTTT	CASSVVGDRGSTEAFF
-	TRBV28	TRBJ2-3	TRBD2	TGTGCCAGCGGGACTAGCGGGAGAAGTAATACGCAGTATTTT	CASGTSGRSNTQYF
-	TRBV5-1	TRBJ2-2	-	TGCGCCAGCAGCTCATCGGACAGGAACACCGGGGAGCTGTTTTTT	CASSSSDRNTGELFF
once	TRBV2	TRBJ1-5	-	TGTGCCAGCAGGCTAATACAGGGCAATCAGCCCCAGCATTTT	CASRLIQGNQPQHF
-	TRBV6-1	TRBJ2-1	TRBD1	TGTGCCACCTCCTGGGACAGGGATCCTACGAATGAGCAGTTCTTC	CATSWDRDPTNEQFF
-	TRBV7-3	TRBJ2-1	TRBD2	TGTGCCAGCAGCTTAATGCGGACTAGCGGGAGTTACAATGAGCAGTTCTTC	CASSLMRTSGSYNEQFF
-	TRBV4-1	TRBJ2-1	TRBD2	TGCGCCAGCAGCCAAGGGGCCGGGACTAGCGGGACAACGGATGAGCAGTTCTTC	CASSQGAGTSGTTDEQFF
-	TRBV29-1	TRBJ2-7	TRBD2	TGCAGCGTTGGGCCGGGGGGTACCTACGAGCAGTACTTC	CSVGPGGTYEQYF
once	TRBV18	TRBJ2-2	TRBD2	TGTGCCAGCTCACAGACTAGCGGAAACACCGGGGAGCTGTTTTTT	CASSQTSGNTGELFF
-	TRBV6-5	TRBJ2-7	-	TGTGCCAGCAGTCAGGGGCTCACAGCCTACGAGCAGTACTTC	CASSQGLTAYEQYF
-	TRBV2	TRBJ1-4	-	TGTGCCAGCAGTGATTGGGGGGCTAATGAAAAACTGTTTTTT	CASSDWGANEKLFF
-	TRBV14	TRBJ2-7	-	TGTGCCAGCAGCATAGAGGGCCCCTACGAGCAGTACTTC	CASSIEGPYEQYF
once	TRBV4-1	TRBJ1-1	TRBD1	TGCGCCAGCAGCCGAGGACAGGGTTCAAACACTGAAGCTTTCTTT	CASSRGQGSNTEAFF
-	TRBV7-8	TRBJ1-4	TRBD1	TGTGCCAGCAGCCCGCGACAGGGGGCAACTAATGAAAAACTGTTTTTT	CASSPRQGATNEKLFF
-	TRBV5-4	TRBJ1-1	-	TGTGCCAGCAGCTTGGCGAGTCAGGGGATATCTGAAGCTTTCTTT	CASSLASQGISEAFF
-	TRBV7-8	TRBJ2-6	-	TGTGCCAGCAGTTCTAGCGACTCTGGGGCCAACGTCCTGACTTTC	CASSSSDSGANVLTF
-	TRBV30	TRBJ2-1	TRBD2	TGTGCCTGGGCCCCGGGACTAGCGGGAGGGCCCCACTGGGACAATGAGCAGTTCTTC	CAWAPGLAGGPHWDNEQFF
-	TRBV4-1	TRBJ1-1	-	TGCGCCAGCAGCCATCGCCAGGGAGGCGACACTGAAGCTTTCTTT	CASSHRQGGDTEAFF
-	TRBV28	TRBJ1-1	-	TGTGCCACCGGGACATCCATGAACACTGAAGCTTTCTTT	CATGTSMNTEAFF
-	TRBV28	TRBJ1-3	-	TGTGCCTCCCTAAGGCAAGGGGTCGGAAACACCATATATTTT	CASLRQGVGNTIYF
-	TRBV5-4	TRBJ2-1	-	TGTGCCAGCAGCATCCCCAAACCGGGAGCGCTGAGCTCCTACAATGAGCAGTTCTTC	CASSIPKPGALSSYNEQFF
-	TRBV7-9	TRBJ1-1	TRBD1	TGTGCCAGCAGCTTAGGGACAGGGGCTGAAGCTTTCTTT	CASSLGTGAEAFF
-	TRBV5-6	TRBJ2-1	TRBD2	TGTGCCAGCAGGATATTACCGGGAGGCCCGACACTCAATGAGCAGTTCTTC	CASRILPGGPTLNEQFF
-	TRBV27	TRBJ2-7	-	TGTGCCAGCAGTTTACGTGGGCAGGGTTCCTACGAGCAGTACTTC	CASSLRGQGSYEQYF
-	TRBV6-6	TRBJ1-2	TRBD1	TGTGCCAGCAGACAGGGGAATGAGGGCTACACCTTC	CASRQGNEGYTF
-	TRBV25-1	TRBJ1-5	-	TGTGCCAGCAGTGAATTCGACAGCAATATTGCCCAGCATTTT	CASSEFDSNIAQHF
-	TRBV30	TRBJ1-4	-	TGTGCCTGGTGGCCCTCAACTAATGAAAAACTGTTTTTT	CAWWPSTNEKLFF
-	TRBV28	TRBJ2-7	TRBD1	TGTGCCAGCAGACGTGCCGGGACAGTGACCGAGCAGTACTTC	CASRRAGTVTEQYF
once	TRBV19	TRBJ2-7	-	TGTGCCAGTAGTACTCCGGACTGGGGATTAGGGGAGCAGTACTTC	CASSTPDWGLGEQYF
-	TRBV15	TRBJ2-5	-	TGTGCCACCAAACAGGGGGGGGAGACCCAGTACTTC	CATKQGGETQYF
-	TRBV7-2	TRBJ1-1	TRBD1	TGTGCCAGCAGCAGTCAGGGGGCTAACACTGAAGCTTTCTTT	CASSSQGANTEAFF
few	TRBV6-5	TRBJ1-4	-	TGTGCCACCAGTACACACAGTAATGAAAAACTGTTTTTT	CATSTHSNEKLFF
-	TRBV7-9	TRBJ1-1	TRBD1	TGTGCCAGCAGCTTAGGGACAGGGGGCGGCACTGAAGCTTTCTTT	CASSLGTGGGTEAFF
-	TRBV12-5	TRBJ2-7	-	TGTGCTAGTGGTTTGGTACTTAGTGGCGAGCAGTACTTC	CASGLVLSGEQYF
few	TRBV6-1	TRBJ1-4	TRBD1	TGTGCCAGCAGCTCCGGGACAGTCGATAATGAAAAACTGTTTTTT	CASSSGTVDNEKLFF
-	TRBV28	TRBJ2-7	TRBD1	TGTGCCAGCAGAGGACAGGGGTGGAGGGAGCAGTACTTC	CASRGQGWREQYF
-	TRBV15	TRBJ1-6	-	TGTGCCACCAGCAGAGATTTAAATTCACCCCTCCACTTT	CATSRDLNSPLHF
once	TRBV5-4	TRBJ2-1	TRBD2	TGTGCCAGCAGCTTGGGGGGACTAGCGGGAGATGGTGAGCAGTTCTTC	CASSLGGLAGDGEQFF
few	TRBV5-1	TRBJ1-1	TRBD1	TGCGCCAGCAGCGATATAGGACAGGGTAGGACTGAAGCTTTCTTT	CASSDIGQGRTEAFF
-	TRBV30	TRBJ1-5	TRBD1	TGTGCCTGGAGGGGACAGGCAGGTCAGCCCCAGCATTTT	CAWRGQAGQPQHF
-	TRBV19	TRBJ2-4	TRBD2	TGTGCCAGTAGTCCGAGCGGGAGTGTGATCAAAAACATTCAGTACTTC	CASSPSGSVIKNIQYF